This T cell receptor (beta chain) originates from a study of cytotoxic CD8 clonotypes in ibrutinib-treated CLL. The CDR3 is 15 residues long. Germline values: CDR1 PRHDT, CDR2 FYEKMQ (reference sequence). The ends were cut back, 5 bases at V and 11 bases at J, with 19 bases in the middle. This clone was detected once. A 1 in 200,000 to 1 in 1 million T cell depth was the sequencing target. The assay was immunoSEQ multiplex PCR, and TCRdb's table has in-frame clones only and misses some. The table records over 250,000 clones, approximately 79% of them present only once. This rearrangement joins TRBV13 to TRBJ1-6; D is perhaps TRBD1 (5 bases). This TCR was sampled from a human donor with chronic lymphocytic leukemia. Here the sequenced sample was PBMCs, taken at disease progression, from a patient treated with ibrutinib. The CDR3 coding sequence is TGTGCCAGCAGCGCCCGGGGTGAGGGGCGGACACCCCTCCACTTT. Amino acids: CASSARGEGRTPLHF.